This T cell receptor beta chain comes out of a study of CD4 and CD8 cells across lung adenocarcinoma regions. TCRdb ran MiXCR on the PCR reads and lists one entry per CDR3 protein. The table lists roughly 4,000 distinct CDR3 sequences, 60% to 65% of them singletons. The CDR3 is 13 residues long. The V end was cut by 2 bases, the J end by 4 bases, with 6 bases between. Germline assignment: CDR1 SGHTA and CDR2 FQGNSA. V and J are TRBV7-2 and TRBJ2-1; D is ambiguous. Sample: CD4+ T cells from the center of a lung tumor. The source of this sequence is a male donor with lung adenocarcinoma. The CD4 and CD8 labels of this study may be unreliable. The CDR3 nucleotides are TGTGCCAGCAGCTTACCCATATACAATGAGCAGTTCTTC. Translating it yields CASSLPIYNEQFF. The complete variable domain, with remaining parts taken from reference TRBV7-2 and TRBJ2-1, reads GAGVSQSPSNKVTEKGKDVELRCDPISGHTALYWYRQSLGQGLEFLIYFQGNSAPDKSGLPSDRFSAERTGGSVSTLTIQRTQQEDSAVYLCASSLPIYNEQFFGPGTRLTVL.